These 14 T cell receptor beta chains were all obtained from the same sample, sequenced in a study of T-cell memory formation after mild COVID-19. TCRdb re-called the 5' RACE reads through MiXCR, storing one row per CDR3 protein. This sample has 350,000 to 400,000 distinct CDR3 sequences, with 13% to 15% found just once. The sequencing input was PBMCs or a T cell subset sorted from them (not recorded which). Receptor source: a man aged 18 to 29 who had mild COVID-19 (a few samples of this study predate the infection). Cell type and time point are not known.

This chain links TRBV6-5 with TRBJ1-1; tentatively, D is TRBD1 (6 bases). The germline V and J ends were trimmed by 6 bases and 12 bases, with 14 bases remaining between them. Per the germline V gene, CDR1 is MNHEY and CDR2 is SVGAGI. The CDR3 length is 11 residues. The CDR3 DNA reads TGTGCCAGCAGCCCCGGGACATCGACTTTCTTT. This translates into CASSPGTSTFF.

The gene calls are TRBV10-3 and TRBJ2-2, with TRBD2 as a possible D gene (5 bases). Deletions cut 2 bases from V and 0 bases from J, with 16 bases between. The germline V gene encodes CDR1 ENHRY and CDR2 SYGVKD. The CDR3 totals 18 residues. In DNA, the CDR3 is TGTGCCATCAGTGAGATCTTTGAGCGGCGGACGAACACCGGGGAGCTGTTTTTT. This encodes CAISEIFERRTNTGELFF.

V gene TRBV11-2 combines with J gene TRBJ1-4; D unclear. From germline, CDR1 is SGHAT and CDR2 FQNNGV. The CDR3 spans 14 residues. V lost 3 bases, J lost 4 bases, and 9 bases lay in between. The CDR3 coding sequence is TGTGCCAGCAGCTTTTTACCCGATAATGAAAAACTGTTTTTT. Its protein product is CASSFLPDNEKLFF.

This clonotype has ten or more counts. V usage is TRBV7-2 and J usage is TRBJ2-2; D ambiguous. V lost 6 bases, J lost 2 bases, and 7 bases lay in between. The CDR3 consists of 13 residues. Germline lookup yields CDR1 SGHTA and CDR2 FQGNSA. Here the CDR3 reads CASRPQNTGELFF. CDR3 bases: TGTGCCAGCAGGCCGCAAAACACCGGGGAGCTGTTTTTT.

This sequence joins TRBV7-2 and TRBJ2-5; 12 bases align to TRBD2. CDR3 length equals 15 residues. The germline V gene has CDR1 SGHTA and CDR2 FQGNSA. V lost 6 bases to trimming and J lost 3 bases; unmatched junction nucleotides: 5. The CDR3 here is CASRRRLAGEETQYF. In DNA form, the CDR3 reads TGTGCCAGCAGGCGGCGACTAGCGGGGGAAGAGACCCAGTACTTC.

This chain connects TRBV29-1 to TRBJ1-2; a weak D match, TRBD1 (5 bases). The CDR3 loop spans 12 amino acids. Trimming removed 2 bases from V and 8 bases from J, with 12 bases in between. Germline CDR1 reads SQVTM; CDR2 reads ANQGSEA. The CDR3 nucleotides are TGCAGCGTTGAATTCTCCAGGGTCGGCTACACCTTC. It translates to CSVEFSRVGYTF.

In DNA, the CDR3 is TGTGCCAGTAGTGCGGGTCCTGAGTACGAGCAGTACTTC. Protein sequence: CASSAGPEYEQYF. The chain is built from TRBV19 and TRBJ2-7, with D maybe TRBD2 (5 bases). This CDR3 has 13 residues. V was pared by 5 bases and J by 4 bases, with 12 bases between. CDR1 and CDR2 (germline): LNHDA, SQIVND (reference sequence).

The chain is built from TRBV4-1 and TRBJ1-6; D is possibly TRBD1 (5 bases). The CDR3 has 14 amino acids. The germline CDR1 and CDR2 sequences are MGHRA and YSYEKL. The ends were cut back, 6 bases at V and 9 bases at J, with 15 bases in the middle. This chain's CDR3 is CASRQSQGGSPLHF. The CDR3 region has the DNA TGCGCCAGCAGACAAAGCCAGGGTGGTTCACCCCTCCACTTT.

The CDR3 DNA sequence: TGTGCCAGCAGTTTTCCTCTGGGGGACAGCTCCTACGAGCAGTACTTC. It codes for CASSFPLGDSSYEQYF. This chain joins TRBV6-2 or TRBV6-3 and TRBJ2-7, with 7 bases aligning to TRBD1. Germline assignment: CDR1 MNHEY and CDR2 SVGEGT. Germline trimming cut 4 bases from V and 0 bases from J; bases unmatched to any gene: 9. The CDR3 has 16 amino acids.

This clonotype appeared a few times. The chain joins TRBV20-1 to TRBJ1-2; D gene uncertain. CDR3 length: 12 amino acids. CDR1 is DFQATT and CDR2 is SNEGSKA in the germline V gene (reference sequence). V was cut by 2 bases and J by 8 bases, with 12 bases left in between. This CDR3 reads CSARNPLTGYTF. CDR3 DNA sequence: TGCAGTGCTAGAAACCCCCTGACCGGCTACACCTTC.

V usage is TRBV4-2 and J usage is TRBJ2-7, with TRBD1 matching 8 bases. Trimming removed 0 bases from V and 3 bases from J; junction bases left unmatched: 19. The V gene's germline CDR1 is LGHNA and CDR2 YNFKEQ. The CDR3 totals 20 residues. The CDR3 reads CASSQEEAGQDPYYVYEQYF. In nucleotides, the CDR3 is TGTGCCAGCAGCCAAGAGGAGGCGGGACAGGACCCGTACTACGTCTACGAGCAGTACTTC.

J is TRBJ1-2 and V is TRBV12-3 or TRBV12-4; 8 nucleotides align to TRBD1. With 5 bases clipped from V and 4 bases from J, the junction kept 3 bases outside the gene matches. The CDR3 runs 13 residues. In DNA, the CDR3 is TGTGCCAGCAGTCGACAGGGGTCCTATGGCTACACCTTC. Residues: CASSRQGSYGYTF.

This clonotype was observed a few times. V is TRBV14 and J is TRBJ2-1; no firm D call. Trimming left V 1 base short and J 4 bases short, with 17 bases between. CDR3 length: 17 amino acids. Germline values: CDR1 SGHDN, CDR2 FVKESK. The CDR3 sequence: CASSQVSNRWAYNEQFF. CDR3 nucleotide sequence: TGTGCCAGCAGCCAAGTGTCCAACCGATGGGCTTACAATGAGCAGTTCTTC.

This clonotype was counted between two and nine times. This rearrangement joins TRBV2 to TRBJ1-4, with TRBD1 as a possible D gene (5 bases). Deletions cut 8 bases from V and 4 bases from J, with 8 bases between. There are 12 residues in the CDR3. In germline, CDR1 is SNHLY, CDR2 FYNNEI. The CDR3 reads CASVGDNEKLFF. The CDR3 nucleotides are TGTGCCAGCGTAGGGGATAATGAAAAACTGTTTTTT.